These T cell receptor beta chains were read from a single sample in a study of blood T cell repertoires in COVID-19. TCRdb keeps only in-frame clones here, not all; method: immunoSEQ multiplex PCR. The sample records 100,000 to 150,000 clones, around 80% being singletons. The sample comprised PBMCs or T cells enriched from blood (not recorded which). These receptors all come from a man aged 35 to 55 with acute COVID-19. Each CDR3 is given with its conserved first and last residue. D genes are given only for firm matches. A clone size is listed for some rows: how often the clone was seen (once, few, many), or a class if it is expanded.

. | . | TRBJ2-1 | TRBV18 | CASSPRGSDEQFF | TGTGCCAGCTCACCAAGAGGGTCGGATGAGCAGTTCTTC
. | . | TRBJ2-1 | TRBV4-2 | CASSPQRDIGNEQFF | TGTGCCAGCAGCCCGCAGCGGGACATTGGAAATGAGCAGTTCTTC
once | TRBD1 | TRBJ2-7 | TRBV9 | CASSTGADSYEQYF | TGTGCCAGCAGCACAGGGGCGGACTCCTACGAGCAGTACTTC
. | TRBD1 | TRBJ1-2 | TRBV6-5 | CASRDRADGYGYTF | TGTGCCAGCAGGGACAGGGCTGACGGCTATGGCTACACCTTC
. | . | TRBJ2-2 | TRBV9 | CASSPGGQNTGELFF | TGTGCCAGCAGCCCCGGGGGTCAGAACACCGGGGAGCTGTTTTTT
. | . | TRBJ2-3 | TRBV15 | CATSRDRSGPDTQYF | TGTGCCACCAGCAGAGATCGGAGCGGGCCAGATACGCAGTATTTT
. | TRBD1 | TRBJ1-2 | TRBV4-2 | CASSQERAGGADGYTF | TGTGCCAGCAGCCAAGAAAGGGCAGGGGGCGCGGATGGCTACACCTTC
. | . | TRBJ2-2 | TRBV5-1 | CASSWGQGGELFF | TGCGCCAGCAGCTGGGGGCAAGGCGGGGAGCTGTTTTTT
. | TRBD1 | TRBJ2-6 | TRBV30 | CAWSVRRTGGSGANVLTF | TGTGCCTGGAGTGTACGTAGGACAGGGGGCTCTGGGGCCAACGTCCTGACTTTC
. | TRBD2 | TRBJ2-5 | TRBV5-1 | CASSLGLAGPSQETQYF | TGCGCCAGCAGCTTGGGACTAGCGGGGCCTTCCCAAGAGACCCAGTACTTC
. | . | TRBJ1-2 | TRBV27 | CASSLSREYYGYTF | TGTGCCAGCAGTTTATCGAGGGAATACTATGGCTACACCTTC
. | . | TRBJ1-2 | TRBV7-2 | CASSLNFQRDGYTF | TGTGCCAGCAGCTTAAACTTTCAGAGGGATGGCTACACCTTC
. | TRBD2 | TRBJ2-5 | TRBV3-1/TRBV3-2 | CASSQDWNGGETQYF | TGTGCCAGCAGCCAAGATTGGAACGGGGGGGAGACCCAGTACTTC
. | . | TRBJ1-5 | TRBV3-1/TRBV3-2 | CASSQGRANQPQHF | TGTGCCAGCAGCCAAGGACGAGCGAATCAGCCCCAGCATTTT
few | TRBD2 | TRBJ2-7 | TRBV5-4 | CASSPGTSGYEQYF | TGTGCCAGCAGCCCCGGGACTAGCGGTTACGAGCAGTACTTC
. | . | TRBJ2-2 | TRBV24-1 | CATSDSFYGELFF | TGTGCCACCAGTGATTCTTTCTACGGGGAGCTGTTTTTT